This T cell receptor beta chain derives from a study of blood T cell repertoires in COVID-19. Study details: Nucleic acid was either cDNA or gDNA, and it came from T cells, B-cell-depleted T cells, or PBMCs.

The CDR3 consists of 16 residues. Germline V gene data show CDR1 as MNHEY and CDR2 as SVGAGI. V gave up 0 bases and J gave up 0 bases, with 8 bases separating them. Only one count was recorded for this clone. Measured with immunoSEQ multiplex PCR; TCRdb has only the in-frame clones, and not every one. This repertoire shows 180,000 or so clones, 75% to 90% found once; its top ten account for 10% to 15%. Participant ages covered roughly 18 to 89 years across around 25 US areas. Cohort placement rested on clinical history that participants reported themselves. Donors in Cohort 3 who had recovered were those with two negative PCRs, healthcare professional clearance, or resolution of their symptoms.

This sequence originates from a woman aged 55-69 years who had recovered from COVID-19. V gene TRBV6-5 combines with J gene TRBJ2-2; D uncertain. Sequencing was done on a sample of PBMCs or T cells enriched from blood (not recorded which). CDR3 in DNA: TGTGCCAGCAGTTACTCTCGGGTAACGAACACCGGGGAGCTGTTTTTT. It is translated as CASSYSRVTNTGELFF.